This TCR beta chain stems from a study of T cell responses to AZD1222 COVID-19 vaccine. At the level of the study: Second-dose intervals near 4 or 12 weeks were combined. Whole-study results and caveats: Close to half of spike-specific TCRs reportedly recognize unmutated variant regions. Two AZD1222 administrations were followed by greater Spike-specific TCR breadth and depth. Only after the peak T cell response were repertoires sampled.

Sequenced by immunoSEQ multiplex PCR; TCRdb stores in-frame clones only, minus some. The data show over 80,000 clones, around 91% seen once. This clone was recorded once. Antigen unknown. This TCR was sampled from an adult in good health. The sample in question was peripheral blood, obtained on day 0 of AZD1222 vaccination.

CDR3: CASSILGGRVNEKLFF. CDR3 coding DNA: TGTGCCAGTAGTATCCTGGGGGGCCGGGTAAATGAAAAACTGTTTTTT. The chain carries TRBV19 and TRBJ1-4, with D possibly TRBD1 on 6 matching bases. Trimming pared 3 bases from V and 5 bases from J, leaving 16 bases between. Germline CDR1 LNHDA, CDR2 SQIVND (reference sequence). This CDR3 region has 16 residues. The full variable domain, completed using reference TRBV19 and TRBJ1-4, is DGGITQSPKYLFRKEGQNVTLSCEQNLNHDAMYWYRQDPGQGLRLIYYSQIVNDFQKGDIAEGYSVSREKKESFPLTVTSAQKNPTAFYLCASSILGGRVNEKLFFGSGTQLSVL.